The 12 T cell receptor beta chains below were found in one sample sequenced in a study of cytomegalovirus exposure and HLA in healthy donors (TCRdb year 2017). The library relied on the immunoSEQ multiplex PCR assay. For the multiplex PCR, a mixture combining 60 forward primers for TCR Vbeta segments and 13 reverse primers for TCR Jbeta segments was used. The source is immuneACCESS, and TCRdb retained only in-frame sequences with V and J called. Part of the clones is not carried over; for the studies checked, unresolved V genes explain less than half of this, and the remainder is unexplained. For this sample there are around 180,000 clones; 84% appear just once. The top ten constitute 4.5% to 5.5% of the sample. Sequenced material: PBMCs. The receptors stem from a girl aged 5 to 17 in good health and CMV-seropositive.

A few counts support this clone. The chain recombines TRBV11-3 with TRBJ2-7; D ambiguous. The length of the CDR3 is 16 residues. V shed 2 bases and J shed 0 bases, with 14 bases lying between them. Germline CDR1 reads SGHNT; CDR2 reads YENEEA. The CDR3 DNA reads TGTGCCAGCAGCTTAAGTCTGTTCGCGGCCTCCTACGAGCAGTACTTC. Encoded protein: CASSLSLFAASYEQYF.

As regards this clone: At one end the junction does not follow the germline gene, possibly because of a read error. The chain uses TRBV28 and TRBJ1-2, with 7 bases lining up with TRBD1. The germline V gene encodes CDR1 MDHEN and CDR2 SYDVKM. The CDR3 contains 12 residues. The CDR3 here is CASRPLGTDFRF. CDR3 in DNA: TGTGCCAGCAGACCTCTCGGGACAGATTTTCGCTTC.

This clone has just one count. The chain combines TRBV5-4 with TRBJ2-6; TRBD2 might be the D (6 bases). The ends were cut back, 2 bases at V and 4 bases at J, with 13 bases in the middle. The CDR3 consists of 16 residues. Germline loops: CDR1 SGHNT, CDR2 YYREEE (reference sequence). CDR3 in DNA: TGTGCCAGCAGCTTAGGAGGGGCGGCAGGGGCCAACGTCCTGACTTTC. This sequence encodes CASSLGGAAGANVLTF.

V gene TRBV6-5 combines with J gene TRBJ1-4; perhaps TRBD1 as D (5 bases). This CDR3 spans 14 amino acids. V lost 5 bases and J lost 7, with 14 bases in between. The germline CDR1 and CDR2 sequences are MNHEY and SVGAGI. CDR3 residues: CASSPDIWGEKLFF. The CDR3 nucleotides read TGTGCCAGCAGTCCGGACATCTGGGGTGAAAAACTGTTTTTT.

This clone was observed a handful of times. The genes are TRBV27 and TRBJ2-7; 9 positions agree with TRBD1. V trimming: 1 base; J trimming: 6 bases; junction bases outside the gene matches: 13. The germline V gene has CDR1 MNHEY and CDR2 SMNVEV (reference sequence). This CDR3 is 17 amino acids long. CDR3: CASSLWGQGWSFSEQYF. In DNA form, the CDR3 reads TGTGCCAGCAGTTTATGGGGACAGGGATGGTCCTTTTCCGAGCAGTACTTC.

This clone was seen a handful of times. V usage is TRBV9 and J usage is TRBJ1-1; weak D call: TRBD1 (6 bases). CDR1 is SGDLS, CDR2 YYNGEE, per germline. This CDR3 region has 12 residues. Trimming stripped 3 bases from V and 10 bases from J, with 13 bases between. The CDR3 loop reads CASSGWGGRAFF. The CDR3 nucleotides are TGTGCCAGCAGCGGGTGGGGGGGGCGAGCTTTCTTT.

The sample holds one count of this clone. The chain uses TRBV18 and TRBJ2-7, with TRBD1 identical over 7 bases. V gave up 1 base and J gave up 1 base; unmatched junction bases: 4. The length of the CDR3 is 15 residues. Germline V CDR1 and CDR2: KGHSH, LQKENI. The CDR3, as DNA: TGTGCCAGCTCACCACAACAGGGGCGATCCTACGAGCAGTACTTC. Residues: CASSPQQGRSYEQYF.

The chain couples TRBV7-2 to TRBJ1-4, with 7 bases matching TRBD1. Germline V gives CDR1 SGHTA, CDR2 FQGNSA. This CDR3 is 16 amino acids long. V trimming: 3 bases; J trimming: 0 bases; junction bases outside the gene matches: 4. The CDR3 nucleotides read TGTGCCAGCAGCTTTGAGGGGGCCTCAACTAATGAAAAACTGTTTTTT. Translating it yields CASSFEGASTNEKLFF.

This sequence joins TRBV6-1 and TRBJ2-5, with 16 bases lining up with TRBD2. The CDR3 extends over 19 amino acids. J was trimmed by 5 bases and V by 3 bases; bases with no gene match: 12. Germline values: CDR1 MNHNS, CDR2 SASEGT. The DNA for the CDR3 is TGTGCCAGCAGTGATCCGGGACTAGCGGGGGGGGTCCTCGGGGAGACCCAGTACTTC. It is translated as CASSDPGLAGGVLGETQYF.

The V gene is TRBV19, the J gene TRBJ1-1; perhaps TRBD1 as D (5 bases). The CDR3 length is 14 residues. The germline V and J ends were trimmed by 5 bases and 4 bases, with 14 bases remaining between them. Germline-derived CDR1 and CDR2 are LNHDA and SQIVND (reference sequence). The chain's CDR3 is CASSPGLGFTEAFF. The CDR3 DNA follows: TGTGCCAGTAGTCCAGGGTTGGGATTCACTGAAGCTTTCTTT. The full variable domain, with the rest looked up from reference TRBV19 and TRBJ1-1, is DGGITQSPKYLFRKEGQNVTLSCEQNLNHDAMYWYRQDPGQGLRLIYYSQIVNDFQKGDIAEGYSVSREKKESFPLTVTSAQKNPTAFYLCASSPGLGFTEAFFGQGTRLTVV.

The CDR3 reads CASSPSSRPRGAPYEQYF. CDR3 nucleotide sequence: TGTGCCAGCAGCCCATCCTCTAGACCCCGGGGGGCCCCCTACGAGCAGTACTTC. The chain combines TRBV11-2 with TRBJ2-7, with a possible D match to TRBD2 (7 bases). V was cut by 5 bases and J by 2 bases, with 25 bases left in between. The CDR3 spans 18 residues. The germline V gene encodes CDR1 SGHAT and CDR2 FQNNGV.

This sequence joins TRBV9 and TRBJ1-4, with 8 bases matching TRBD1. The CDR3 runs to 14 residues. Trimming took 3 bases from V and 8 from J; bases not matched to a gene: 6. CDR1 is SGDLS and CDR2 is YYNGEE in the germline V gene. The CDR3: CASSETGEEEKLFF. In DNA, the CDR3 is TGTGCCAGCAGCGAGACAGGGGAGGAGGAAAAACTGTTTTTT.